The 30 T cell receptor beta chains below come from one sample, sequenced in a study of shared clonotypes between healthy human individuals. CD45RO-negative, CCR7-positively selected cells formed the naive CD8 fraction, excluding terminally differentiated effector memory CD45RA+ cells. Clones were read by immunoSEQ multiplex PCR, and TCRdb kept only the in-frame ones, dropping some. Of hundreds of thousands of clones listed, roughly 95% are singletons. Sequencing was done on a sample of naive CD8+ T cells sorted from blood. The receptors were sampled from a woman between 25 and 40 years old in good health.

The DNA for the CDR3 is TGTGCCAGCAGCGTAGACACCGAGGGACAGGGGAACGAGCAGTACTTC. It is translated as CASSVDTEGQGNEQYF. This chain connects TRBV7-6 to TRBJ2-7, with 10 bases that match TRBD1. Germline-derived CDR1 and CDR2 are SGHVS and FNYEAQ. The CDR3 consists of 16 residues. V lost 5 bases to trimming and J lost 5 bases; unmatched junction nucleotides: 12.

This clone was recorded only once. The chain combines TRBV11-2 with TRBJ2-2; D might be TRBD2 (5 bases). This CDR3 region has 13 residues. CDR1 is SGHAT, CDR2 FQNNGV, per germline. Trimming left V 8 bases short and J 6 bases short, with 13 bases between. CDR3 coding DNA: TGTGCCAGCTCCCTGCGCGGGCCCGGGGAGCTGTTTTTT. It is translated as CASSLRGPGELFF. Based on the CDR3 plus reference TRBV11-2 and TRBJ2-2, the full variable domain is EAGVAQSPRYKIIEKRQSVAFWCNPISGHATLYWYQQILGQGPKLLIQFQNNGVVDDSQLPKDRFSAERLKGVDSTLKIQPAKLEDSAVYLCASSLRGPGELFFGEGSRLTVL.

DNA of the CDR3: TGTGCCAGCAGCCGGGGACACGAGCAGTACTTC. It translates to CASSRGHEQYF. The V and J genes are TRBV28 and TRBJ2-7; tentatively, D is TRBD1 or TRBD2 (5 bases each). This CDR3 spans 11 amino acids. CDR1 and CDR2 (germline): MDHEN, SYDVKM. The V end lost 6 bases, the J end lost 5 bases, and 8 bases lay between the germline ends.

The V gene is TRBV27, the J gene TRBJ2-7, with a possible D match to TRBD2 (6 bases). The CDR3 length is 14 residues. Trimming removed 5 bases at V and 3 bases at J, with 14 bases between. Germline V gives CDR1 MNHEY, CDR2 SMNVEV (reference sequence). This CDR3 reads CASSILLGGYEQYF. DNA of the CDR3: TGTGCCAGCAGTATCCTCCTCGGGGGCTACGAGCAGTACTTC.

The V call is TRBV19, the J call TRBJ1-5; D perhaps matches TRBD1 (6 bases). Germline V CDR1 and CDR2: LNHDA, SQIVND (reference sequence). The CDR3 has 15 residues. Trimming shortened V by 3 bases and J by 5 bases, and 14 bases separated the two germline ends. The CDR3 region is CASSMWGGADQPQHF. CDR3 DNA sequence: TGTGCCAGTAGTATGTGGGGGGGGGCGGATCAGCCCCAGCATTTT.

J is TRBJ2-5 and V is TRBV27; the D gene could be TRBD1 or TRBD2 (7 bases each). Germline V gene sequence: CDR1 MNHEY, CDR2 SMNVEV (reference sequence). V shed 2 bases and J shed 5 bases, with 12 bases lying between them. The CDR3 loop spans 14 amino acids. This CDR3 reads CASSLGRGRETQYF. CDR3 sequence (DNA): TGTGCCAGCAGTTTAGGGAGGGGGCGGGAGACCCAGTACTTC.

This clone was counted once. This chain joins TRBV4-1 and TRBJ2-5; D unresolved. The CDR3 runs to 13 residues. V lost 4 bases and J lost 2, with 8 bases in between. The germline V gene has CDR1 MGHRA and CDR2 YSYEKL. The CDR3 reads CASSRAFQETQYF. CDR3 nucleotides: TGCGCCAGCAGCCGTGCGTTTCAAGAGACCCAGTACTTC.

The J gene is TRBJ2-7, the V gene TRBV27, with D possibly being TRBD2 (5 bases). Germline assignment: CDR1 MNHEY and CDR2 SMNVEV (reference sequence). CDR3 size: 14 residues. Trimming left V 2 bases short and J 0 bases short, with 8 bases between. CDR3 in DNA: TGTGCCAGCAGTTTAACCCGGGACTCCTACGAGCAGTACTTC. This codes for CASSLTRDSYEQYF.

This rearrangement joins TRBV7-2 to TRBJ1-4; unclear D gene. This CDR3 spans 16 amino acids. V lost 5 bases, J lost 5 bases, and 18 bases lay in between. Germline V lookup: CDR1 SGHTA, CDR2 FQGNSA. DNA for the CDR3: TGTGCCAGCAGCATAACCGTCGCGGCAGAAAATGAAAAACTGTTTTTT. It is translated as CASSITVAAENEKLFF.

The chain couples TRBV7-8 to TRBJ2-7; a possible D gene is TRBD1 (5 bases). Per germline, CDR1 SGHVS and CDR2 FQNEAQ. The CDR3 is 15 residues long. V was cut by 0 bases and J by 0 bases, with 9 bases left in between. The CDR3 sequence is CASSLATESSYEQYF. As DNA, the CDR3 is TGTGCCAGCAGCTTAGCGACAGAAAGCTCCTACGAGCAGTACTTC.

The V gene is TRBV30, the J gene TRBJ2-5; TRBD2 matches 8 bases. TRBJ2-7 explains the end of the DNA better; the J call may be wrong. The CDR3 totals 17 residues. Germline V CDR1 and CDR2: GTSNPN, SVGIG (reference sequence). The CDR3 DNA is TGTGCCTGGAGTGTTTTGCAAGGAGCGGGAGTCCTTTACGAGCAGTACTTC. It yields the protein CAWSVLQGAGVLYEQYF.

The chain has TRBV19 and TRBJ2-2; 8 positions agree with TRBD2. V lost 7 bases to trimming and J lost 2 bases; unmatched junction nucleotides: 6. The CDR3 runs to 15 residues. The germline V gene has CDR1 LNHDA and CDR2 SQIVND (reference sequence). The DNA for the CDR3 is TGTGCCAGTACGTGGGGACTAGTTAACACCGGGGAGCTGTTTTTT. Protein product: CASTWGLVNTGELFF.

The chain has TRBV4-2 and TRBJ1-2; TRBD1 is a possible D gene (6 bases). V was trimmed by 4 bases and J by 5 bases, leaving 17 bases between them. In germline, CDR1 is LGHNA, CDR2 YNFKEQ. This CDR3 has 15 residues. This CDR3 reads CASSPGGGGIYGYTF. CDR3 sequence (DNA): TGTGCCAGCAGCCCCGGAGGGGGGGGGATTTATGGCTACACCTTC.

The chain combines TRBV27 with TRBJ1-2; 7 nucleotides match TRBD1. Germline V gives CDR1 MNHEY, CDR2 SMNVEV (reference sequence). V dropped 5 bases and J dropped 2; count of bases not matched to a gene: 8. This CDR3 spans 15 amino acids. The CDR3 is CASSPRLTGNYGYTF. CDR3 bases: TGTGCCAGCAGTCCCCGACTGACAGGGAACTATGGCTACACCTTC.

V is TRBV10-3 and J is TRBJ2-7, with 16 bases identical to TRBD2. The trim removed 10 bases at V and 5 bases at J, leaving 11 bases unmatched. CDR1 and CDR2 from the germline V gene are ENHRY and SYGVKD. The CDR3 is 16 amino acids. This chain's CDR3 is CARPGLAGGNSHEQYF. DNA of the CDR3: TGTGCCAGGCCGGGACTAGCGGGAGGGAATTCCCACGAGCAGTACTTC.

The chain has TRBV5-6 and TRBJ2-5; D tentatively fits TRBD1 or TRBD2 (5 bases each). Trimming pared 2 bases from V and 11 bases from J, leaving 19 bases between. CDR3 length: 14 residues. Germline CDR1 and CDR2: SGHDT and YYEEEE. The CDR3 here is CASSFDSGPGEQYF. The CDR3 region has the DNA TGTGCCAGCAGCTTTGACAGTGGGCCTGGGGAGCAGTACTTC. The whole variable domain, filled in from reference TRBV5-6 and TRBJ2-5, reads DAGVTQSPTHLIKTRGQQVTLRCSPKSGHDTVSWYQQALGQGPQFIFQYYEEEERQRGNFPDRFSGHQFPNYSSELNVNALLLGDSALYLCASSFDSGPGEQYFGPGTRLLVL.

This chain uses TRBV7-9 with TRBJ2-3; 8 bases align to TRBD1. The germline V gene has CDR1 SEHNR and CDR2 FQNEAQ (reference sequence). The V gene end was trimmed by 1 base and the J gene end by 4 bases; junction bases not matched to a gene: 4. This CDR3 spans 15 amino acids. The DNA for the CDR3 is TGTGCCAGCAGCTTAGAAGGCAGGGGGCCAGATACGCAGTATTTT. The encoded protein is CASSLEGRGPDTQYF.

The chain employs TRBV5-6 and TRBJ2-7; TRBD1 aligns across 10 bases. The V segment lost 4 bases and the J segment 5 bases; nucleotides outside the gene matches: 6. The CDR3 has 14 amino acids. The germline gives CDR1 SGHDT, CDR2 YYEEEE. The CDR3 sequence is CASSTGQGFHEQYF. CDR3 nucleotides: TGTGCCAGCAGCACGGGACAGGGGTTTCACGAGCAGTACTTC.

CDR3 sequence (DNA): TGTGCCACCAGCAGAGGACCAGCGGGAGGGCCATCCGATGAGCAGTTCTTC. This gives the protein CATSRGPAGGPSDEQFF. This chain uses TRBV15 with TRBJ2-1, with 10 nucleotides matching TRBD2. J lost 8 bases, V lost 1 base, and 11 bases had no gene match. The CDR3 has 17 residues. Germline-derived CDR1 and CDR2 are LNHNV and YYDKDF (reference sequence).

This rearrangement joins TRBV6-5 to TRBJ1-2; weak D call: TRBD1 (5 bases). The CDR3 totals 14 residues. The V gene lost 2 bases and the J gene lost 2 bases, with 9 bases spanning the gap. Germline assignment: CDR1 MNHEY and CDR2 SVGAGI. Here the CDR3 reads CASSYGGDNYGYTF. Here the CDR3 DNA reads TGTGCCAGCAGTTACGGCGGGGACAACTATGGCTACACCTTC.

The V call is TRBV5-1, the J call TRBJ1-1, with TRBD1 matching 11 bases. This CDR3 contains 15 residues. Per the germline V gene, CDR1 is SGHRS and CDR2 is YFSETQ. V was pared by 3 bases and J by 4 bases, with 5 bases of the junction left unmatched. The CDR3 loop reads CASSSWTGGVTEAFF. The CDR3 coding sequence is TGCGCCAGCAGCTCTTGGACAGGGGGCGTCACTGAAGCTTTCTTT.

The DNA for the CDR3 is TGTGCCAGCAGCTTAGACGGTTCCACTGAAGCTTTCTTT. As protein: CASSLDGSTEAFF. The chain uses TRBV5-6 and TRBJ1-1; D is unresolved. This CDR3 has 13 amino acids. V dropped 2 bases and J dropped 4 bases, with 9 bases sitting between them. The germline V gene encodes CDR1 SGHDT and CDR2 YYEEEE.

This clone was seen a single time. The chain uses TRBV7-9 and TRBJ2-3; a possible D gene is TRBD1 (6 bases). The CDR3 is 12 residues long. V gave up 10 bases and J gave up 4 bases, with 12 bases separating them. Germline V gene lookup returns CDR1 SEHNR and CDR2 FQNEAQ (reference sequence). The CDR3 spells CANRDDADTQYF. In DNA, the CDR3 is TGTGCCAACAGGGATGACGCAGATACGCAGTATTTT.

This chain uses TRBV7-9 with TRBJ2-1, with TRBD2 matching 8 bases. CDR3 length: 15 residues. The germline V gene has CDR1 SEHNR and CDR2 FQNEAQ (reference sequence). V lost 5 bases and J lost 4; bases outside the gene matches: 7. The CDR3 sequence is CASSTTSEKYNEQFF. In nucleotides, the CDR3 is TGTGCCAGCAGCACGACTAGCGAAAAATACAATGAGCAGTTCTTC.

The V call is TRBV9, the J call TRBJ1-1; D is uncertain. CDR3 length: 14 residues. Per germline, CDR1 SGDLS and CDR2 YYNGEE. V gave up 0 bases and J gave up 3 bases, with 9 bases separating them. The DNA for the CDR3 is TGTGCCAGCAGCGTAGCTCGGGGTTACACTGAAGCTTTCTTT. As protein: CASSVARGYTEAFF.

This clone was picked up a small number of times. In DNA form, the CDR3 reads TGTGCCTGGAGTACAGGGTCCTATCAGCCCCAGCATTTT. The encoded protein is CAWSTGSYQPQHF. V usage is TRBV30 and J usage is TRBJ1-5; a possible D gene is TRBD1 (6 bases). CDR3 length: 13 amino acids. V was shortened by 2 bases and J by 5 bases, with 10 bases between the two germline ends. The germline V gene encodes CDR1 GTSNPN and CDR2 SVGIG (reference sequence). Together with reference TRBV30 and TRBJ1-5, the CDR3 gives the full variable domain: SQTIHQWPATLVQPVGSPLSLECTVEGTSNPNLYWYRQAAGRGLQLLFYSVGIGQISSEVPQNLSASRPQDRQFILSSKKLLLSDSGFYLCAWSTGSYQPQHFGDGTRLSIL.

This clone was counted a single time. V is TRBV13 and J is TRBJ2-7; D perhaps matches TRBD2 (6 bases). Trimming took 1 base from V and 7 from J, leaving 14 bases between them. The CDR3 extends over 14 amino acids. Germline loops: CDR1 PRHDT, CDR2 FYEKMQ (reference sequence). CDR3 sequence: CASSLAGGSGEQYF. For the CDR3, the DNA is TGTGCCAGCAGCTTAGCCGGGGGTTCGGGGGAGCAGTACTTC. Supplemented by reference TRBV13 and TRBJ2-7, the full variable domain reads AAGVIQSPRHLIKEKRETATLKCYPIPRHDTVYWYQQGPGQDPQFLISFYEKMQSDKGSIPDRFSAQQFSDYHSELNMSSLELGDSALYFCASSLAGGSGEQYFGPGTRLTVT.

The V and J genes are TRBV4-1 and TRBJ1-2; no reliable D call. The CDR3 spans 13 residues. Looked up from germline, CDR1 is MGHRA and CDR2 is YSYEKL. Trimming stripped 2 bases from V and 5 bases from J, with 9 bases between. CDR3 protein: CASSQTVSYGYTF. The DNA of the CDR3 is TGCGCCAGCAGCCAAACAGTGAGTTATGGCTACACCTTC.

This chain uses TRBV7-2 with TRBJ2-1, with D perhaps given as TRBD1 or TRBD2 (5 bases each). Germline V gene sequence: CDR1 SGHTA, CDR2 FQGNSA. Deletions cut 4 bases from V and 9 bases from J, with 19 bases between. The CDR3 length is 15 residues. Here the CDR3 reads CASSSSGTAYGEQFF. CDR3 DNA: TGTGCCAGCAGCTCTTCCGGGACGGCGTATGGTGAGCAGTTCTTC.

The V call is TRBV7-9, the J call TRBJ1-2, with D tentatively TRBD1 (5 bases). V was cut by 5 bases and J by 7 bases, with 17 bases left in between. Germline V lookup: CDR1 SEHNR, CDR2 FQNEAQ (reference sequence). The CDR3 extends over 14 amino acids. The CDR3: CASSAGTWQIGYTF. CDR3 sequence (DNA): TGTGCCAGCAGCGCCGGGACGTGGCAGATTGGCTACACCTTC.